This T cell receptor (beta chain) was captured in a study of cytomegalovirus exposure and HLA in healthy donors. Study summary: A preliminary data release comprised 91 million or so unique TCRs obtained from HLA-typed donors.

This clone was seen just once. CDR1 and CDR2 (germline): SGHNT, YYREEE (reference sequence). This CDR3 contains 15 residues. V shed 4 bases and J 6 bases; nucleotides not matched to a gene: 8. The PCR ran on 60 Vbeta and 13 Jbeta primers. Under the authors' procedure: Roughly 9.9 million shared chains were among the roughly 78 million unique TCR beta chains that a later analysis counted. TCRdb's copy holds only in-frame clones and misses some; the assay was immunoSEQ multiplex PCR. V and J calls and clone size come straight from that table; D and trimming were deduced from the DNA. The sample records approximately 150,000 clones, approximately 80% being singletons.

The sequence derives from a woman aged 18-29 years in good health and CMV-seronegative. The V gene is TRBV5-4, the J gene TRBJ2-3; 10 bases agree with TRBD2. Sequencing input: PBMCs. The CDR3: CASSLGLAVGDTQYF. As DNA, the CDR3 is TGTGCCAGCAGCCTTGGACTAGCGGTCGGGGATACGCAGTATTTT.